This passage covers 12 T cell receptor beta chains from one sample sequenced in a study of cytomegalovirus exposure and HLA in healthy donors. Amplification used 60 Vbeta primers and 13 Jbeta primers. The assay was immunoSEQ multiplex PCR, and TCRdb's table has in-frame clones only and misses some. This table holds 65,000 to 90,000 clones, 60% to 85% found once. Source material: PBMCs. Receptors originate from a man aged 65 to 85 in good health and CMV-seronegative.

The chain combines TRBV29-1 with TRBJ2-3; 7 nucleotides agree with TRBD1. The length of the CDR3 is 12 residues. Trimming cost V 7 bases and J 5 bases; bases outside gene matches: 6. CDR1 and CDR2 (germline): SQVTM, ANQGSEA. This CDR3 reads CSAQTGKDTQYF. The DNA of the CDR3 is TGCAGCGCCCAGACAGGGAAAGATACGCAGTATTTT.

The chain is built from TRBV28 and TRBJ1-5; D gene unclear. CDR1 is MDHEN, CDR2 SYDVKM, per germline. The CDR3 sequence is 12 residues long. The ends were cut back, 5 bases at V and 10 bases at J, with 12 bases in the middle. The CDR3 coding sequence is TGTGCCAGCAGTCTCTTACAGAAACCCCAGCATTTT. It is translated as CASSLLQKPQHF.

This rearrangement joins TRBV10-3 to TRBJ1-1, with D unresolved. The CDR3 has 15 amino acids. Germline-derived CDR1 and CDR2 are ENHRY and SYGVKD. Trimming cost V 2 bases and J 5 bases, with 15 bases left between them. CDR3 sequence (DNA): TGTGCCATCAGTGAGGGGAGCAAAGAAGGGACTGAAGCTTTCTTT. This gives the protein CAISEGSKEGTEAFF.

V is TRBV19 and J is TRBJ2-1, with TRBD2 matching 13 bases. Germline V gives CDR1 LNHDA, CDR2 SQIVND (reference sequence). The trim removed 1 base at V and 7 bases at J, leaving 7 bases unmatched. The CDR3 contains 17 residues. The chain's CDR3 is CASSIGPLAGGGNEQFF. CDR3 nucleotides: TGTGCCAGTAGTATAGGGCCACTAGCGGGAGGGGGAAATGAGCAGTTCTTC.

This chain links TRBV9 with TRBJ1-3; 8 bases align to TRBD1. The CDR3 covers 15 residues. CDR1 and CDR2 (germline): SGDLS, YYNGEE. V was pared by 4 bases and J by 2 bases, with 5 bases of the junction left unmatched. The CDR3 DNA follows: TGTGCCAGCAGCTTAGGACAGGGTCCTGGAAACACCATATATTTT. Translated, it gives CASSLGQGPGNTIYF.

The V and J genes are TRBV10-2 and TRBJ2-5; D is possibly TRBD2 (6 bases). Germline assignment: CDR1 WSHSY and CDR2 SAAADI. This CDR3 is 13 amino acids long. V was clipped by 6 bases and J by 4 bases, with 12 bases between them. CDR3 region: CASRVGGGETQYF. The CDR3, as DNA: TGCGCCAGCAGGGTGGGGGGAGGAGAGACCCAGTACTTC.

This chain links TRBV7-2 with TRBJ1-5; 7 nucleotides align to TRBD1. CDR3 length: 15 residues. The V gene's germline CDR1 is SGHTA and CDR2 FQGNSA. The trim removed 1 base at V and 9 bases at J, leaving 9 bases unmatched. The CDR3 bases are TGTGCCAGCAGCTTAGGAGGGGGCACCGCCCGGCCCCAGCATTTT. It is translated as CASSLGGGTARPQHF.

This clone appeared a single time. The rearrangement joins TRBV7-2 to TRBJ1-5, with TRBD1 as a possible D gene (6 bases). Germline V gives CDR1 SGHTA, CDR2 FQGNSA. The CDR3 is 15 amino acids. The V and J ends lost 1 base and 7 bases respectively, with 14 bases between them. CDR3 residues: CASSLESGGRQPQHF. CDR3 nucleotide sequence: TGTGCCAGCAGCTTAGAATCCGGGGGGCGCCAGCCCCAGCATTTT. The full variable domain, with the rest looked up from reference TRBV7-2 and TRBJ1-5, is GAGVSQSPSNKVTEKGKDVELRCDPISGHTALYWYRQSLGQGLEFLIYFQGNSAPDKSGLPSDRFSAERTGGSVSTLTIQRTQQEDSAVYLCASSLESGGRQPQHFGDGTRLSIL.

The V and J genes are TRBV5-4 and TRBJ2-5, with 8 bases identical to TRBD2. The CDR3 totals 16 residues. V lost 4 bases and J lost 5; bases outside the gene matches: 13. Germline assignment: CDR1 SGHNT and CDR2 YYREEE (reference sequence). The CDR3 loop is CASSRGGEQPRETQYF. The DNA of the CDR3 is TGTGCCAGCAGCCGGGGGGGGGAGCAACCTCGGGAGACCCAGTACTTC.

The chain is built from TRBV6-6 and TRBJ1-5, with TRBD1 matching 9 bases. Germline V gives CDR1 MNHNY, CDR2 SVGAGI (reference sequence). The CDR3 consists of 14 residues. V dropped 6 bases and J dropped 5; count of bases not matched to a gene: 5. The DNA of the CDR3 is TGTGCCAGCAGCGCCGGGACAGGGCATCAGCCCCAGCATTTT. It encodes CASSAGTGHQPQHF.

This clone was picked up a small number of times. The CDR3 protein is CASSQGRTGGTGELFF. The CDR3 nucleotides are TGCGCCAGCAGCCAAGGTCGGACAGGGGGCACCGGGGAGCTGTTTTTT. J is TRBJ2-2 and V is TRBV4-3, with 10 bases fitting TRBD1. This CDR3 has 16 residues. The trim removed 1 base at V and 4 bases at J, leaving 3 bases unmatched. From germline, CDR1 is LGHNA and CDR2 YSLEER.

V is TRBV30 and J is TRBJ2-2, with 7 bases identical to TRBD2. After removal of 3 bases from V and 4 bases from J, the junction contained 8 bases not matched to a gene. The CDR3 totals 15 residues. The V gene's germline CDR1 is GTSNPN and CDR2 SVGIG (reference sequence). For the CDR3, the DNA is TGTGCCTGGAGCCAAAAGGCTAGCGGCACCGGGGAGCTGTTTTTT. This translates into CAWSQKASGTGELFF.